These T cell receptor beta chains were read from a single sample in a study of T cell responses to AZD1222 COVID-19 vaccine. Sequencing used immunoSEQ multiplex PCR; TCRdb keeps in-frame clones, though not all of them. The sample records 45,000 or so clones, 90% being singletons. Sequenced here: peripheral blood, sampled 28 days after the second AZD1222 dose. These receptors were taken from an adult who received the AZD1222 COVID-19 vaccine. CDR3s include the opening cysteine and the closing phenylalanine or tryptophan. D genes are given only for firm matches. The size of a clone is reported for some rows only, either as once, few or many, or as a class for expanded clones.

J gene | V gene | clone size | D gene | CDR3 protein | CDR3 DNA
TRBJ1-1 | TRBV5-1 | . | . | CASSLKGAVEAFF | TGCGCCAGCAGCTTGAAAGGGGCCGTCGAAGCTTTCTTT
TRBJ1-5 | TRBV6-2/TRBV6-3 | . | . | CASSYGGAAQPQHF | TGTGCCAGCAGTTACGGGGGGGCAGCTCAGCCCCAGCATTTT
TRBJ1-6 | TRBV4-1 | . | TRBD1 | CASSRLQGETLHF | TGCGCCAGCAGCCGGTTACAGGGGGAAACCCTCCACTTT
TRBJ1-1 | TRBV12-3/TRBV12-4 | . | . | CATKGGLPEAFF | TGTGCCACTAAGGGGGGCTTACCCGAAGCTTTCTTT
TRBJ2-1 | TRBV12-3/TRBV12-4 | . | . | CASSLGLAEQFF | TGTGCCAGCAGTTTAGGGTTGGCTGAGCAGTTCTTC
TRBJ1-6 | TRBV21-1 | few | . | CASSNGFSYNSPLHF | TGTGCCAGCAGCAACGGGTTCAGTTATAATTCACCCCTCCACTTT
TRBJ2-2 | TRBV20-1 | . | . | CSAYRAGELFF | TGCAGTGCCTACAGGGCCGGGGAGCTGTTTTTT
TRBJ1-6 | TRBV5-1 | . | . | CASSYARGQQSPLHF | TGCGCCAGCAGCTATGCCCGAGGACAACAGTCACCCCTCCACTTT
TRBJ1-2 | TRBV7-2 | . | . | CASSSRGDYGYTF | TGTGCCAGCAGCTCCCGAGGGGACTATGGCTACACCTTC
TRBJ1-5 | TRBV5-1 | . | TRBD1 | CASSATTGVNQPQHF | TGCGCCAGCAGCGCGACTACAGGGGTGAATCAGCCCCAGCATTTT
TRBJ1-5 | TRBV5-6 | . | . | CASSLREQPQHF | TGTGCCAGCAGCTTGAGGGAGCAGCCCCAGCATTTT
TRBJ1-5 | TRBV19 | . | . | CASSIGVFQPQHF | TGTGCCAGTAGTATAGGGGTGTTTCAGCCCCAGCATTTT
TRBJ2-5 | TRBV14 | . | . | CASSQEWVGTQYF | TGTGCCAGCAGCCAAGAATGGGTTGGGACCCAGTACTTC
TRBJ2-2 | TRBV5-1 | . | . | CASSLEGLNTGELFF | TGCGCCAGCAGCTTGGAAGGACTGAACACCGGGGAGCTGTTTTTT
TRBJ2-1 | TRBV5-1 | . | TRBD2 | CASSFGLAGNEQFF | TGCGCCAGCAGCTTTGGACTAGCGGGGAACGAGCAGTTCTTC
TRBJ1-2 | TRBV4-3 | . | . | CASSPGPAGANYGYTF | TGCGCCAGCAGCCCCGGCCCCGCAGGAGCTAACTATGGCTACACCTTC
TRBJ2-7 | TRBV6-2/TRBV6-3 | . | TRBD2 | CASSLTKRGSYEQYF | TGTGCCAGCAGCCTGACTAAGCGGGGTTCCTACGAGCAGTACTTC
TRBJ1-5 | TRBV5-8 | . | . | CASSLWGDQPQHF | TGTGCCAGCAGCCTGTGGGGGGATCAGCCCCAGCATTTT
TRBJ2-3 | TRBV4-1 | . | TRBD1 | CASSLGSGGQEADTQYF | TGCGCCAGCAGCCTCGGGAGTGGGGGACAGGAGGCAGATACGCAGTATTTT
TRBJ1-1 | TRBV19 | . | . | CASSIDGGGTHTEAFF | TGTGCCAGTAGTATAGATGGTGGAGGGACACACACTGAAGCTTTCTTT
TRBJ1-1 | TRBV7-2 | . | . | CASSPHWGGGEAFF | TGTGCCAGCAGCCCCCACTGGGGGGGTGGTGAAGCTTTCTTT
TRBJ1-3 | TRBV2 | . | . | CASRGDSGNTIYF | TGTGCCAGCAGGGGGGACTCTGGAAACACCATATATTTT
TRBJ1-4 | TRBV11-2 | . | . | CASSPGRPGEKLFF | TGTGCCAGCAGCCCGGGACGGCCAGGGGAAAAACTGTTTTTT
TRBJ1-2 | TRBV5-1 | . | TRBD1 | CASSPGQGWDTF | TGCGCCAGCAGCCCAGGACAGGGTTGGGACACCTTC
TRBJ1-4 | TRBV30 | . | . | CAWSERAATNEKLFF | TGTGCCTGGAGTGAACGGGCTGCAACTAATGAAAAACTGTTTTTT
TRBJ1-3 | TRBV19 | . | . | CASSIRDDSGNTIYF | TGTGCCAGTAGTATACGGGATGACTCTGGAAACACCATATATTTT
TRBJ2-5 | TRBV7-7 | . | . | CASSPRTLYQETQYF | TGTGCCAGCAGCCCCCGGACACTGTACCAAGAGACCCAGTACTTC
TRBJ2-5 | TRBV24-1 | . | TRBD2 | CATSAAAGQETQYF | TGTGCCACCAGTGCCGCAGCGGGGCAAGAGACCCAGTACTTC
TRBJ2-7 | TRBV6-5 | few | . | CASSSSRSNEQYF | TGTGCCAGCAGTTCTTCTAGATCAAACGAGCAGTACTTC
TRBJ1-2 | TRBV19 | . | TRBD1 | CASSPSTGGHYGYTF | TGTGCCAGTAGTCCATCGACAGGGGGCCACTATGGCTACACCTTC
TRBJ2-7 | TRBV5-1 | . | TRBD2 | CASSLRSSGPYEQYF | TGCGCCAGCAGCTTGAGGTCTAGCGGACCCTACGAGCAGTACTTC
TRBJ1-2 | TRBV4-3 | . | . | CASSLEAGFQGYTF | TGCGCCAGCAGCCTCGAGGCCGGATTCCAGGGCTACACCTTC
TRBJ2-3 | TRBV15 | . | . | CATSRAYLDTQYF | TGTGCCACCAGCAGAGCTTACCTAGATACGCAGTATTTT
TRBJ1-1 | TRBV6-5 | . | . | CASSFVSTGTGEAFF | TGTGCCAGCAGTTTTGTGAGTACAGGGACCGGTGAAGCTTTCTTT
TRBJ1-3 | TRBV7-2 | . | . | CASSLANPNSGNTIYF | TGTGCCAGCAGCTTAGCGAACCCCAACTCTGGAAACACCATATATTTT
TRBJ2-7 | TRBV7-9 | . | . | CASSPDAASYEQYF | TGTGCCAGCAGCCCCGATGCAGCCTCCTACGAGCAGTACTTC
TRBJ2-3 | TRBV9 | . | . | CASSAPGVTDTQYF | TGTGCCAGCAGCGCTCCGGGGGTTACAGATACGCAGTATTTT
TRBJ1-1 | TRBV6-2/TRBV6-3 | . | . | CASSYSIRNTEAFF | TGTGCCAGCAGTTACTCGATACGGAACACTGAAGCTTTCTTT
TRBJ1-6 | TRBV7-9 | . | TRBD1 | CASSLAQLRQGKNSPLHF | TGTGCCAGCAGCTTAGCCCAACTAAGACAGGGAAAGAATTCACCCCTCCACTTT
TRBJ2-3 | TRBV9 | . | . | CASSVRGLTDTQYF | TGTGCCAGCAGCGTTCGGGGCCTCACAGATACGCAGTATTTT
TRBJ1-5 | TRBV30 | . | . | CAWSVGGASNQPQHF | TGTGCCTGGAGTGTAGGAGGGGCGAGCAATCAGCCCCAGCATTTT
TRBJ2-1 | TRBV6-1 | . | TRBD1 | CASNDRYRGYSYNEQFF | TGTGCCAGCAATGACCGCTACAGGGGGTACTCCTACAATGAGCAGTTCTTC
TRBJ2-3 | TRBV9 | . | TRBD2 | CASMPGLAGGTNTQYF | TGTGCCAGCATGCCGGGACTAGCGGGGGGGACGAATACGCAGTATTTT
TRBJ2-7 | TRBV15 | . | TRBD1 | CATSTTGTAYEQYF | TGTGCCACCAGCACCACCGGGACAGCCTACGAGCAGTACTTC
TRBJ1-5 | TRBV19 | . | TRBD1 | CASTKGTGGSNQPQHF | TGTGCCAGTACCAAAGGGACAGGGGGTAGCAATCAGCCCCAGCATTTT
TRBJ2-3 | TRBV29-1 | . | . | CSVPLGGQTQYF | TGCAGCGTCCCCCTGGGGGGACAGACGCAGTATTTT
TRBJ2-3 | TRBV24-1 | . | TRBD1 | CATSDGGQGVDTQYF | TGTGCCACCAGTGATGGGGGACAGGGGGTAGATACGCAGTATTTT
TRBJ1-4 | TRBV4-3 | . | TRBD1 | CASSQKGAGEKLFF | TGCGCCAGCAGCCAAAAGGGGGCTGGAGAAAAACTGTTTTTT
TRBJ1-2 | TRBV28 | . | . | CASSAPSAGPYGYTF | TGTGCCAGCAGTGCCCCCTCTGCAGGACCCTATGGCTACACCTTC
TRBJ1-4 | TRBV6-1 | . | . | CASSEGGEKLFF | TGTGCCAGCAGTGAAGGGGGAGAAAAACTGTTTTTT
TRBJ2-2 | TRBV19 | . | . | CASNLGGGLELFF | TGTGCCAGTAATCTCGGAGGGGGGCTCGAGCTGTTTTTT
TRBJ1-3 | TRBV2 | . | . | CASSEVGGNSGNTIYF | TGTGCCAGCAGTGAAGTGGGGGGAAACTCTGGAAACACCATATATTTT